This entry lists 29 T cell receptor beta chains sequenced from one sample in a study of cytomegalovirus exposure and HLA in healthy donors. The study ran its PCR with 60 Vbeta and 13 Jbeta primers. Data came from immunoSEQ multiplex PCR; TCRdb stores just in-frame clones and leaves some out. The top ten hold under 3% of the sample, which has roughly 120,000 clones, 75% to 85% seen once. The sample taken for sequencing was PBMCs. Receptors originate from a man aged 25-45 years in good health and CMV-seronegative.

This chain joins TRBV28 and TRBJ2-7; tentative D call: TRBD2 (5 bases). Between the trimmed V and J ends, which lost 3 bases and 2 bases, there was a span of 11 bases. Germline CDR1 and CDR2: MDHEN and SYDVKM. CDR3 length equals 14 residues. CDR3 in DNA: TGTGCCAGCAGTTTGATCACGGGGACCTACGAGCAGTACTTC. The encoded protein is CASSLITGTYEQYF. Drawing the rest from reference TRBV28 and TRBJ2-7, the complete variable domain is DVKVTQSSRYLVKRTGEKVFLECVQDMDHENMFWYRQDPGLGLRLIYFSYDVKMKEKGDIPEGYSVSREKKERFSLILESASTNQTSMYLCASSLITGTYEQYFGPGTRLTVT.

About this clone itself: The junction differs from germline at one of its ends, possibly a read error. The chain carries TRBV28 and TRBJ1-2; D possibly corresponds to TRBD1 (5 bases). This CDR3 spans 17 amino acids. Germline values: CDR1 MDHEN, CDR2 SYDVKM. The CDR3, as DNA: TGTGCCAGCAGTTTATCAGACCTTGGACAAGCGCCCTTCGGCTACCCCTTC. As protein: CASSLSDLGQAPFGYPF.

The J gene is TRBJ2-1, the V gene TRBV19; D is perhaps TRBD1 (7 bases). Trimming cost V 5 bases and J 8 bases, with 22 bases left between them. There are 16 residues in the CDR3. CDR1 and CDR2 from the germline V gene are LNHDA and SQIVND (reference sequence). CDR3 bases: TGTGCCAGTAGTTACCGAGACAGGGCGGCTAGCGATGAGCAGTTCTTC. Its protein is CASSYRDRAASDEQFF.

The chain links TRBV29-1 to TRBJ2-5; the match to TRBD2 covers 9 bases. The assigned J gene may be wrong: the sequence end matches TRBJ2-7 better. The germline V gene has CDR1 SQVTM and CDR2 ANQGSEA. The length of the CDR3 is 15 residues. CDR3 in amino acids: CSVEEWAGGTYEQYF. CDR3 DNA sequence: TGCAGCGTTGAAGAGTGGGCGGGGGGGACCTACGAGCAGTACTTC.

This clone was counted between two and nine times. The V call is TRBV18, the J call TRBJ2-3; perhaps TRBD1 as D (6 bases). Deletions cut 2 bases from V and 0 bases from J, with 9 bases between. Germline V gene data show CDR1 as KGHSH and CDR2 as LQKENI. The CDR3 is made up of 15 amino acids. CDR3 DNA: TGTGCCAGCTCACCATCACAGGGAAGCACAGATACGCAGTATTTT. Amino acids: CASSPSQGSTDTQYF.

J is TRBJ2-1 and V is TRBV5-1, with 7 bases fitting TRBD1. V lost 2 bases, J lost 6 bases, and 8 bases stayed unmatched. This CDR3 has 15 amino acids. Germline-derived CDR1 and CDR2 are SGHRS and YFSETQ. CDR3 in amino acids: CASSFTGAPLNEQFF. DNA for the CDR3: TGCGCCAGCAGCTTTACAGGGGCTCCCCTCAATGAGCAGTTCTTC.

The gene calls are TRBV30 and TRBJ2-5, with D unclear. Between the trimmed V and J ends, which lost 1 base and 4 bases, there was a span of 10 bases. The CDR3 has 13 amino acids. Germline loops: CDR1 GTSNPN, CDR2 SVGIG (reference sequence). The CDR3 DNA follows: TGTGCCTGGAGTGGGTGGCTAGGAGAGACCCAGTACTTC. The encoded protein is CAWSGWLGETQYF.

The chain combines TRBV9 with TRBJ2-1; tentative D call: TRBD2 (5 bases). V lost 3 bases and J 1 base, leaving 11 bases between the germline ends. This CDR3 has 15 amino acids. Germline CDR1 is SGDLS and CDR2 is YYNGEE. This CDR3 reads CASSALGLSYNEQFF. CDR3 DNA sequence: TGTGCCAGCAGCGCCCTTGGACTGTCCTACAATGAGCAGTTCTTC.

The rearrangement uses TRBV19 and TRBJ2-7; 10 bases fit TRBD2. The CDR3 totals 14 residues. Germline assignment: CDR1 LNHDA and CDR2 SQIVND (reference sequence). V shed 2 bases and J 6 bases; nucleotides not matched to a gene: 4. The CDR3 sequence is CASSILAGDPEQYF. The CDR3 DNA reads TGTGCCAGTAGTATACTAGCGGGAGACCCCGAGCAGTACTTC.

The gene calls are TRBV7-3 and TRBJ2-5; 8 nucleotides match TRBD2. The J call is doubtful: the DNA matches TRBJ2-7 better. Germline V gene lookup returns CDR1 SGHTA and CDR2 FQGTGA. This CDR3 has 15 amino acids. CDR3 protein: CASSQVLAGIYEQYF. Written as DNA, the CDR3 is TGTGCCAGCAGTCAGGTCCTAGCGGGTATTTACGAGCAGTACTTC.

This chain joins TRBV5-1 and TRBJ2-2, with 9 bases fitting TRBD1. Losses at the gene ends were 0 bases for V and 3 bases for J; bases not matched to a gene: 6. Germline V lookup: CDR1 SGHRS, CDR2 YFSETQ. This CDR3 is 17 amino acids long. CDR3 loop: CASSLGQGVLDTGELFF. In DNA form, the CDR3 reads TGCGCCAGCAGCTTGGGACAGGGGGTTTTGGACACCGGGGAGCTGTTTTTT.

The rearrangement joins TRBV6-5 to TRBJ1-1, with 7 bases matching TRBD1. Germline lookup yields CDR1 MNHEY and CDR2 SVGAGI. The CDR3 consists of 14 residues. V shed 6 bases, J shed 1 base, and the junction held 5 bases outside the gene matches. Here the CDR3 reads CASRRGQSNTEAFF. In DNA, the CDR3 is TGTGCCAGCAGGCGGGGACAGTCGAACACTGAAGCTTTCTTT.

The rearrangement uses TRBV5-5 and TRBJ1-1; D gene uncertain. V was shortened by 2 bases and J by 0 bases, with 5 bases between the two germline ends. The CDR3 consists of 13 residues. Per germline, CDR1 SGHKS and CDR2 YYEKEE (reference sequence). The CDR3 loop reads CASSFTVNTEAFF. DNA of the CDR3: TGTGCCAGCAGCTTTACAGTGAACACTGAAGCTTTCTTT.

The chain carries TRBV9 and TRBJ1-4; tentative D call: TRBD1 (5 bases). The CDR3 runs 14 residues. From germline, CDR1 is SGDLS and CDR2 YYNGEE. Between the trimmed V and J ends, which lost 2 bases and 6 bases, there was a span of 11 bases. DNA of the CDR3: TGTGCCAGCAGCGTTTCGGACAATGATGAAAAACTGTTTTTT. Its protein is CASSVSDNDEKLFF.

J is TRBJ1-5 and V is TRBV27, with a tentative D call TRBD1 (6 bases). Trimming shortened V by 9 bases and J by 7 bases, and 16 bases separated the two germline ends. Germline V lookup: CDR1 MNHEY, CDR2 SMNVEV (reference sequence). The CDR3 is 13 residues long. In DNA form, the CDR3 reads TGTGCCAGTTCAGGGGCTCCTCAACAGCCCCAGCATTTT. Translating it yields CASSGAPQQPQHF.

CDR3 in DNA: TGTGCCTGGACTAGCGGGAGAACAGATACGCAGTATTTT. It encodes CAWTSGRTDTQYF. The chain uses TRBV30 and TRBJ2-3, with 10 bases identical to TRBD2. Germline loops: CDR1 GTSNPN, CDR2 SVGIG (reference sequence). This CDR3 is built from 13 residues. V shed 4 bases and J 3 bases; nucleotides not matched to a gene: 1.

There are a few counts of this clone. The rearrangement uses TRBV7-6 and TRBJ2-1; a possible D gene is TRBD2 (6 bases). Germline CDR1 and CDR2: SGHVS and FNYEAQ. This CDR3 comprises 12 residues. With 4 bases removed from V and 9 bases from J, the gap between germline ends came to 10 bases. The CDR3 reads CASSSSSAEQFF. DNA for the CDR3: TGTGCCAGCAGCTCGTCTAGCGCTGAGCAGTTCTTC.

The chain has TRBV5-5 and TRBJ2-5; D is unresolved. Trimming removed 0 bases from V and 4 bases from J, with 7 bases in between. Germline V gene sequence: CDR1 SGHKS, CDR2 YYEKEE (reference sequence). The CDR3 has 13 amino acids. This chain's CDR3 is CASSLGPGETQYF. The DNA of the CDR3 is TGTGCCAGCAGCTTGGGACCGGGAGAGACCCAGTACTTC.

This chain links TRBV7-3 with TRBJ2-3; 10 positions agree with TRBD2. The CDR3 covers 16 residues. From germline, CDR1 is SGHTA and CDR2 FQGTGA. V was clipped by 5 bases and J by 0 bases; unmatched bases: 5. The CDR3 spells CASSGLTSGSTDTQYF. In nucleotides, the CDR3 is TGTGCCAGCAGCGGGTTGACTAGCGGGAGCACAGATACGCAGTATTTT. The full variable domain, its missing parts supplied by reference TRBV7-3 and TRBJ2-3, is GAGVSQTPSNKVTEKGKYVELRCDPISGHTALYWYRQSLGQGPEFLIYFQGTGAADDSGLPNDRFFAVRPEGSVSTLKIQRTERGDSAVYLCASSGLTSGSTDTQYFGPGTRLTVL.

The chain joins TRBV30 to TRBJ2-1; TRBD1 aligns across 10 bases. CDR3 length equals 14 residues. Per the germline V gene, CDR1 is GTSNPN and CDR2 is SVGIG (reference sequence). Trimming took 5 bases from V and 9 from J; bases not matched to a gene: 10. The CDR3 sequence: CAWSGDRGKSEQFF. For the CDR3, the DNA is TGTGCCTGGTCAGGGGACAGGGGAAAGAGTGAGCAGTTCTTC.

The chain carries TRBV7-2 and TRBJ1-1; D remains ambiguous. The V gene lost 5 bases and the J gene lost 2 bases, with 9 bases spanning the gap. The CDR3 extends over 13 amino acids. CDR1 and CDR2 from the germline V gene are SGHTA and FQGNSA. CDR3 region: CASSLAENTEAFF. The CDR3 nucleotides read TGTGCCAGCAGCCTGGCAGAAAACACTGAAGCTTTCTTT.

The chain employs TRBV6-5 and TRBJ2-3; 8 bases match TRBD2. The CDR3 length is 16 residues. Germline V gene sequence: CDR1 MNHEY, CDR2 SVGAGI. J gave up 2 bases and V 2 bases, and 6 bases lay outside the gene matches. The CDR3 nucleotides read TGTGCCAGCAGTTACGGACTAGCTCTAGCCACAGATACGCAGTATTTT. Amino acid sequence: CASSYGLALATDTQYF.

The V and J genes are TRBV29-1 and TRBJ2-2; 7 nucleotides agree with TRBD2. J was trimmed by 3 bases and V by 4 bases; bases with no gene match: 11. CDR1 is SQVTM, CDR2 ANQGSEA, per germline. This CDR3 contains 16 residues. The DNA for the CDR3 is TGCAGCGTTGGATCGATAAGCGGGATGGACACCGGGGAGCTGTTTTTT. It specifies CSVGSISGMDTGELFF.

The chain couples TRBV13 to TRBJ2-5; 9 positions match TRBD1. CDR1 PRHDT and CDR2 FYEKMQ come from the germline V gene (reference sequence). With V trimmed by 4 bases and J by 6 bases, 9 bases remained unmatched. The CDR3 sequence is 15 residues long. Here the CDR3 reads CASSSPQGQGKTQYF. CDR3 nucleotide sequence: TGTGCCAGCAGCTCCCCCCAGGGACAGGGAAAGACCCAGTACTTC.

This rearrangement joins TRBV6-5 to TRBJ2-7, with TRBD1 matching over 7 bases. The germline V gene has CDR1 MNHEY and CDR2 SVGAGI. The CDR3 totals 16 residues. J was trimmed by 2 bases and V by 2 bases; bases with no gene match: 9. This CDR3 is CASSYPTGFDPYEQYF. The CDR3, as DNA: TGTGCCAGCAGTTACCCGACAGGGTTTGATCCCTACGAGCAGTACTTC.

Only a few counts were recorded for this clone. This chain joins TRBV7-9 and TRBJ1-4, with a possible D match to TRBD1 (5 bases). The CDR3 consists of 16 residues. Trimming took off 5 bases at V and 8 bases at J, with 21 bases between the two ends. Germline CDR1 SEHNR, CDR2 FQNEAQ (reference sequence). The CDR3 protein is CASSQTLQGLGEKLFF. The CDR3, as DNA: TGTGCCAGCAGCCAAACCCTTCAGGGCCTTGGGGAAAAACTGTTTTTT.

The CDR3 nucleotides read TGTGCCATCAGCGCCGGGACAGGGGAGAATCAGCCCCAGCATTTT. Protein: CAISAGTGENQPQHF. V usage is TRBV10-3 and J usage is TRBJ1-5, with 10 bases lining up with TRBD1. V was clipped by 6 bases and J by 4 bases; unmatched bases: 6. There are 15 residues in the CDR3. Germline CDR1 is ENHRY and CDR2 is SYGVKD.

This clone was seen a handful of times. The chain uses TRBV6-5 and TRBJ1-2; 9 nucleotides agree with TRBD1. Per germline, CDR1 MNHEY and CDR2 SVGAGI. Trimming removed 5 bases from V and 8 bases from J; junction bases left unmatched: 12. This CDR3 contains 15 residues. The CDR3 nucleotides read TGTGCCAGCAGTCCGGGACAGGGTTTGGACGTCGGCTACACCTTC. Protein product: CASSPGQGLDVGYTF.

The chain is built from TRBV27 and TRBJ2-7; 8 nucleotides agree with TRBD2. The CDR3 has 15 amino acids. The germline V gene encodes CDR1 MNHEY and CDR2 SMNVEV (reference sequence). V trimming: 2 bases; J trimming: 3 bases; junction bases outside the gene matches: 6. The CDR3 sequence is CASSLASGPHYEQYF. The CDR3 region has the DNA TGTGCCAGCAGTTTAGCTAGCGGGCCCCACTACGAGCAGTACTTC.